The present T cell receptor (beta chain) was sequenced within a study of cytomegalovirus exposure and HLA in healthy donors. PCR primers comprised 60 Vbeta and 13 Jbeta primers. Clones were sequenced by immunoSEQ multiplex PCR, and TCRdb holds only the in-frame ones, with some missing. The data show fewer than 150,000 clones, 80% seen once. Trimming took off 3 bases at V and 0 bases at J, with 10 bases between the two ends. Germline CDR1 SGDLS, CDR2 YYNGEE. The length of the CDR3 is 15 residues. The clonotype comes from a man aged 25 to 45 in good health and CMV-seronegative. V is TRBV9 and J is TRBJ2-1; D unresolved. Source material: PBMCs. The CDR3 here is CASSETPSSYNEQFF. CDR3 nucleotides: TGTGCCAGCAGCGAGACACCGAGCTCCTACAATGAGCAGTTCTTC.